Shown below are 26 T cell receptor beta chains from a single sample sequenced in a study of beta chain features in type 1 diabetes. Study-wide results and limits: For Type 1 diabetes patients, all four CD4+ subsets carried TCRB CDR3s that were moderately but significantly shorter.

Expressed TCRB transcripts were sequenced after all isolated RNA was converted to cDNA. Assay: immunoSEQ multiplex PCR; the TCRdb copy retains only in-frame clones and omits some. The table shows under 300,000 clones, with roughly 25% occurring only once. The antigens of these receptors remain unknown. The sample taken for sequencing was naive CD4+ T cells from blood. The receptor source for this set is a woman aged 25 to 39 with type 1 diabetes.

This clone appeared a few times. The chain joins TRBV5-1 to TRBJ2-5, with D possibly matching TRBD2 (5 bases). V lost 5 bases, J lost 5 bases, and 19 bases lay in between. CDR1 SGHRS and CDR2 YFSETQ come from the germline V gene. CDR3 size: 15 residues. The CDR3 sequence: CASSRAAVRQETQYF. CDR3 nucleotides: TGCGCCAGCAGTAGGGCAGCGGTTCGCCAGGAGACCCAGTACTTC.

The chain employs TRBV2 and TRBJ2-7; perhaps TRBD2 as D (7 bases). Germline CDR1 is SNHLY and CDR2 is FYNNEI. This CDR3 contains 15 residues. Trimming pared 7 bases from V and 3 bases from J, leaving 19 bases between. This CDR3 is CASTAGAGSIYEQYF. CDR3 DNA: TGTGCCAGCACGGCGGGGGCAGGGAGTATCTACGAGCAGTACTTC.

The chain has TRBV2 and TRBJ2-7; 7 nucleotides align to TRBD2. The CDR3 has 13 amino acids. V gave up 6 bases and J gave up 5 bases; unmatched junction bases: 7. CDR1 is SNHLY, CDR2 FYNNEI, per germline. This CDR3 is CASSAGLRHEQYF. The CDR3 DNA reads TGTGCCAGCAGCGCGGGACTACGCCACGAGCAGTACTTC. The full variable domain, its missing parts supplied by reference TRBV2 and TRBJ2-7, is EPEVTQTPSHQVTQMGQEVILRCVPISNHLYFYWYRQILGQKVEFLVSFYNNEISEKSEIFDDQFSVERPDGSNFTLKIRSTKLEDSAMYFCASSAGLRHEQYFGPGTRLTVT.

V is TRBV18 and J is TRBJ1-2, with 8 bases that match TRBD1. The CDR3 consists of 14 residues. In germline, CDR1 is KGHSH, CDR2 LQKENI. V shed 2 bases and J 6 bases; nucleotides not matched to a gene: 5. CDR3 loop: CASSPGDRFDGYTF. The CDR3 nucleotides read TGTGCCAGCTCACCAGGGGACAGGTTCGATGGCTACACCTTC.

The V and J genes are TRBV30 and TRBJ1-2; no reliable D call. The CDR3 sequence is 12 residues long. V was pared by 5 bases and J by 0 bases, with 7 bases between. Germline CDR1 is GTSNPN and CDR2 is SVGIG (reference sequence). CDR3 nucleotides: TGTGCCTGGTCCCTTTCTAACTATGGCTACACCTTC. Translating it yields CAWSLSNYGYTF.

This clone was seen a handful of times. This chain connects TRBV28 to TRBJ1-2, with D possibly being TRBD1 (6 bases). Per the germline V gene, CDR1 is MDHEN and CDR2 is SYDVKM. This CDR3 contains 14 residues. The V and J ends lost 6 bases and 3 bases respectively, with 14 bases between them. This CDR3 is CASSSGDSDYGYTF. CDR3 bases: TGTGCCAGCAGCTCAGGGGATTCGGACTATGGCTACACCTTC.

Concerning this clone itself: Distinct nucleotide sequences in the sample also encode this CDR3. The genes are TRBV5-4 and TRBJ1-1; 8 bases are shared with TRBD1. The length of the CDR3 is 14 residues. CDR1 SGHNT and CDR2 YYREEE come from the germline V gene (reference sequence). V lost 5 bases to trimming and J lost 2 bases; unmatched junction nucleotides: 5. This chain's CDR3 is CASSLDRVNTEAFF. In DNA, the CDR3 is TGTGCCAGCAGTCTGGACAGGGTTAACACTGAAGCTTTCTTT.

This clone showed up just once. The gene calls are TRBV2 and TRBJ1-3; the D gene is possibly TRBD1 (5 bases). The germline V gene has CDR1 SNHLY and CDR2 FYNNEI. The CDR3 totals 11 residues. V lost 6 bases to trimming and J lost 9 bases, with 9 bases between them. This chain's CDR3 is CASRGLGTIYF. The CDR3 DNA follows: TGTGCCAGCAGGGGGCTCGGCACCATATATTTT.

The V gene is TRBV5-4, the J gene TRBJ2-6; D is unclear. The CDR3 is 14 amino acids. V was pared by 3 bases and J by 3 bases, with 7 bases between. CDR1 and CDR2 from the germline V gene are SGHNT and YYREEE (reference sequence). CDR3 protein: CASSWPGGANVLTF. The CDR3 DNA is TGTGCCAGCAGCTGGCCTGGTGGGGCCAACGTCCTGACTTTC.

The chain employs TRBV4-2 and TRBJ2-7, with D possibly TRBD1 on 5 matching bases. V was trimmed by 5 bases and J by 2 bases, leaving 13 bases between them. The germline V gene has CDR1 LGHNA and CDR2 YNFKEQ. The CDR3 has 14 amino acids. The CDR3 is CASSKSRVAYEQYF. The DNA for the CDR3 is TGTGCCAGCAGCAAAAGCAGGGTCGCCTACGAGCAGTACTTC.

The gene calls are TRBV5-1 and TRBJ2-2; 7 positions agree with TRBD1. The V segment lost 4 bases and the J segment 1 base; nucleotides outside the gene matches: 4. CDR3 length: 15 amino acids. Germline assignment: CDR1 SGHRS and CDR2 YFSETQ. The CDR3 DNA reads as TGCGCCAGCAGCGGGGACAGCCGGAACACCGGGGAGCTGTTTTTT. This encodes CASSGDSRNTGELFF.

J is TRBJ2-2 and V is TRBV6-5; TRBD2 matches at 8 bases. The CDR3 has 16 amino acids. V trimming: 2 bases; J trimming: 6 bases; junction bases outside the gene matches: 8. CDR1 and CDR2 (germline): MNHEY, SVGAGI. In DNA, the CDR3 is TGTGCCAGCAGTTACGGGGAGACTAGCGTGGCCGGGGAGCTGTTTTTT. Amino acids: CASSYGETSVAGELFF.

This clone was observed a handful of times. The CDR3 DNA follows: TGTGCCAGCAGCTTACGCAACAGGGGAAGTTGGGGGTTCTACAATGAGCAGTTCTTC. Translation: CASSLRNRGSWGFYNEQFF. The V and J genes are TRBV7-9 and TRBJ2-1; 7 nucleotides line up with TRBD1. The CDR3 covers 19 residues. The V gene's germline CDR1 is SEHNR and CDR2 FQNEAQ (reference sequence). Unmatched junction bases numbered 16, after V lost 2 bases and J lost 3 bases. The complete variable domain, with remaining parts taken from reference TRBV7-9 and TRBJ2-1, reads DTGVSQNPRHKITKRGQNVTFRCDPISEHNRLYWYRQTLGQGPEFLTYFQNEAQLEKSRLLSDRFSAERPKGSFSTLEIQRTEQGDSAMYLCASSLRNRGSWGFYNEQFFGPGTRLTVL.

The chain couples TRBV6-5 to TRBJ1-1, with unresolved D. Germline V gene data show CDR1 as MNHEY and CDR2 as SVGAGI. The CDR3 sequence is 15 residues long. V was trimmed by 4 bases and J by 1 base, leaving 13 bases between them. The CDR3 is CASSLRFGWNTEAFF. CDR3 coding DNA: TGTGCCAGCAGTTTAAGATTCGGGTGGAACACTGAAGCTTTCTTT.

This clone was counted between two and nine times. The CDR3 DNA follows: TGCAGCGCACCTAGGAACAATGAGCAGTTCTTC. It translates to CSAPRNNEQFF. This chain connects TRBV29-1 to TRBJ2-1; no clear D. The CDR3 is 11 residues long. Deletions cut 7 bases from V and 5 bases from J, with 9 bases between. The germline V gene has CDR1 SQVTM and CDR2 ANQGSEA.

This chain uses TRBV29-1 with TRBJ1-4; 8 bases are a match to TRBD1. V shed 5 bases and J 7 bases; nucleotides not matched to a gene: 6. The CDR3 is made up of 13 amino acids. Looked up from germline, CDR1 is SQVTM and CDR2 is ANQGSEA. The DNA of the CDR3 is TGCAGCGTTAGACAGGGGATTGGTGAAAAACTGTTTTTT. This sequence encodes CSVRQGIGEKLFF.

The V call is TRBV27, the J call TRBJ1-1, with TRBD1 identical over 9 bases. The CDR3 covers 14 residues. V trimming: 5 bases; J trimming: 5 bases; junction bases outside the gene matches: 6. Germline V CDR1 and CDR2: MNHEY, SMNVEV (reference sequence). CDR3: CASSLLQGATEAFF. CDR3 nucleotide sequence: TGTGCCAGCAGTCTATTACAGGGGGCAACTGAAGCTTTCTTT.

In this sample, this clone turned up a few times. The rearrangement links TRBV6-5 to TRBJ1-4; D might be TRBD1 (5 bases). CDR3 size: 13 residues. From germline, CDR1 is MNHEY and CDR2 SVGAGI. Between the trimmed V and J ends, which lost 0 bases and 10 bases, there was a span of 9 bases. CDR3 bases: TGTGCCAGCAGTTACTCAGGACAACGAAAACTGTTTTTT. It encodes CASSYSGQRKLFF.

This rearrangement joins TRBV29-1 to TRBJ2-5; maybe TRBD2 (5 bases). V was cut by 0 bases and J by 5 bases, with 19 bases left in between. From germline, CDR1 is SQVTM and CDR2 ANQGSEA. The CDR3 length is 16 residues. The CDR3 DNA reads TGCAGCGTTGAAGAAAATACGGCGGTATGGGAGGAGACCCAGTACTTC. It encodes CSVEENTAVWEETQYF.

The rearrangement links TRBV9 to TRBJ2-7, with 13 bases lining up with TRBD2. This CDR3 spans 15 amino acids. Germline CDR1 SGDLS, CDR2 YYNGEE. Germline trimming cut 2 bases from V and 3 bases from J; bases unmatched to any gene: 2. CDR3 region: CASSVTSGRDYEQYF. CDR3 sequence (DNA): TGTGCCAGCAGCGTCACTAGCGGGAGGGACTACGAGCAGTACTTC.

Only a few counts were recorded for this clone. V is TRBV30 and J is TRBJ2-1; D gene uncertain. The CDR3 is 14 residues long. The V end lost 0 bases, the J end lost 3 bases, and 9 bases lay between the germline ends. Per the germline V gene, CDR1 is GTSNPN and CDR2 is SVGIG (reference sequence). The CDR3 loop is CAWSVGRNYNEQFF. Here the CDR3 DNA reads TGTGCCTGGAGTGTGGGCAGGAACTACAATGAGCAGTTCTTC.

This chain uses TRBV29-1 with TRBJ1-4; weak D call: TRBD1 (5 bases). Trimming shortened V by 4 bases and J by 5 bases, and 11 bases separated the two germline ends. Germline assignment: CDR1 SQVTM and CDR2 ANQGSEA. The CDR3 spans 13 residues. The DNA of the CDR3 is TGCAGCGTTGGGGGCAGATTAAATGAAAAACTGTTTTTT. It yields the protein CSVGGRLNEKLFF.

The CDR3 sequence: CASSAGLARETQYF. The CDR3 coding sequence is TGTGCCAGCAGTGCTGGACTAGCGCGAGAGACCCAGTACTTC. The V and J genes are TRBV2 and TRBJ2-5, with TRBD2 identical over 9 bases. Per the germline V gene, CDR1 is SNHLY and CDR2 is FYNNEI. The CDR3 runs to 14 residues. Losses at the gene ends were 4 bases for V and 4 bases for J; bases not matched to a gene: 4.

This clone was counted only a few times. The chain joins TRBV11-2 to TRBJ2-2, with D perhaps TRBD1 (6 bases). The CDR3 loop spans 16 amino acids. Between the trimmed V and J ends, which lost 5 bases and 2 bases, there was a span of 15 bases. Germline assignment: CDR1 SGHAT and CDR2 FQNNGV. The CDR3 loop reads CASSKLQGPNTGELFF. The CDR3, as DNA: TGTGCCAGCAGCAAACTTCAGGGGCCCAACACCGGGGAGCTGTTTTTT. Complete variable domain (other parts from reference TRBV11-2 and TRBJ2-2): EAGVAQSPRYKIIEKRQSVAFWCNPISGHATLYWYQQILGQGPKLLIQFQNNGVVDDSQLPKDRFSAERLKGVDSTLKIQPAKLEDSAVYLCASSKLQGPNTGELFFGEGSRLTVL.

This chain links TRBV19 with TRBJ2-7; TRBD2 might be the D (5 bases). The germline gives CDR1 LNHDA, CDR2 SQIVND (reference sequence). Trimming left V 6 bases short and J 5 bases short, with 14 bases between. CDR3 size: 13 residues. This chain's CDR3 is CASSTLGNDEQYF. In DNA, the CDR3 is TGTGCCAGTAGCACACTAGGAAACGACGAGCAGTACTTC.

This clone has just a few counts. The chain recombines TRBV6-5 with TRBJ1-2; D is ambiguous. Germline CDR1 is MNHEY and CDR2 is SVGAGI. V gave up 0 bases and J gave up 2 bases, with 10 bases separating them. The CDR3 has 15 residues. The CDR3 sequence is CASSYSAVQNYGYTF. CDR3 sequence (DNA): TGTGCCAGCAGTTACTCGGCGGTCCAGAACTATGGCTACACCTTC.